The rows below give T cell receptor beta chains drawn from one sample of a study of beta chain features in type 1 diabetes. Generated by immunoSEQ multiplex PCR, the TCRdb table keeps only in-frame clones and is missing some. The sample lists around 430,000 clones; about 29% were seen once. The sequenced sample was naive CD4+ T cells from blood. The receptors shown here come from a man between 18 and 35 years old in good health. Both conserved end residues are part of each CDR3. The order of the fields is CDR3 protein, CDR3 DNA, V gene, clone size, D gene, J gene, CDR3 length. D genes are given only for firm matches. For some rows the clone size is stated as once, few or many, or as a class when expanded; others skip it.

CASRLAGSNEQFF TGTGCCAGCAGACTAGCGGGATCCAATGAGCAGTTCTTC TRBV28 few TRBD2 TRBJ2-1 13
CASSSRKETQYF TGTGCCAGCAGCTCCAGGAAAGAGACCCAGTACTTC TRBV7-9 NA NA TRBJ2-5 12
CSVEADLRNEQFF TGCAGCGTTGAAGCGGACCTACGGAATGAGCAGTTCTTC TRBV29-1 few NA TRBJ2-1 13
CAWSGRTSGRFREQYF TGTGCCTGGAGTGGGCGGACTAGCGGGAGATTTAGGGAGCAGTACTTC TRBV30 NA TRBD2 TRBJ2-7 16
CASRQGDGYGYTF TGCGCCAGCAGACAGGGAGATGGCTATGGCTACACCTTC TRBV5-1 NA NA TRBJ1-2 13
CASNPSSGTDTQYF TGTGCCAGCAACCCCTCTAGCGGCACAGATACGCAGTATTTT TRBV9 NA NA TRBJ2-3 14
CAWSVLSGSYNEQFF TGTGCCTGGAGTGTATTAAGCGGGAGTTACAATGAGCAGTTCTTC TRBV30 NA TRBD2 TRBJ2-1 15
CASSFRSSGANVLTF TGTGCCAGCAGCTTTCGTAGCTCTGGGGCCAACGTCCTGACTTTC TRBV7-9 NA NA TRBJ2-6 15
CASSFAEGTDTQYF TGTGCCAGCAGCTTCGCAGAGGGCACAGATACGCAGTATTTT TRBV7-6 NA NA TRBJ2-3 14
CASSLGGGSSYEQYF TGTGCCAGCAGTTTAGGGGGCGGCAGCTCCTACGAGCAGTACTTC TRBV28 few NA TRBJ2-7 15
CASSSEGQNIQYF TGTGCCAGCAGCAGTGAAGGGCAAAACATTCAGTACTTC TRBV7-9 few NA TRBJ2-4 13
CASSYTGGRETQYF TGTGCCAGCAGCTATACTGGGGGGAGAGAGACCCAGTACTTC TRBV7-7 NA NA TRBJ2-5 14
CASTKGAGGPHEQFF TGTGCCAGTACCAAAGGGGCGGGAGGGCCCCATGAGCAGTTCTTC TRBV19 NA TRBD2 TRBJ2-1 15
CSVAGLGETQYF TGCAGCGTGGCGGGACTTGGGGAGACCCAGTACTTC TRBV29-1 NA NA TRBJ2-5 12
CASSSWGVNEQFF TGTGCCAGCAGCTCCTGGGGCGTAAATGAGCAGTTCTTC TRBV7-6 NA NA TRBJ2-1 13
CAWSVRRTGGPEQYF TGTGCCTGGAGTGTTCGTCGGACAGGGGGGCCCGAGCAGTACTTC TRBV30 NA TRBD1 TRBJ2-7 15
CASSLVSTDTQYF TGTGCCAGCAGCTTAGTCAGCACAGATACGCAGTATTTT TRBV11-3 NA NA TRBJ2-3 13
CAISIKGEPLLILYEQYF TGTGCCATTTCCATCAAAGGAGAACCTCTCCTGATCCTATACGAGCAGTACTTC TRBV10-3 NA NA TRBJ2-7 18
CSVKGLAMGTYEQYF TGCAGCGTCAAGGGACTAGCGATGGGGACCTACGAGCAGTACTTC TRBV29-1 few TRBD2 TRBJ2-7 15
CASRREANTGELFF TGCGCCAGCAGAAGGGAGGCGAACACCGGGGAGCTGTTTTTT TRBV5-1 NA NA TRBJ2-2 14
CASSQDHGIQETQYF TGCGCCAGCAGCCAAGATCACGGGATCCAAGAGACCCAGTACTTC TRBV4-1 few NA TRBJ2-5 15
CSVVGLAGVIDTQYF TGCAGCGTCGTGGGACTAGCGGGAGTCATAGATACGCAGTATTTT TRBV29-1 few TRBD2 TRBJ2-3 15
CASSLVQGGYTF TGTGCCAGCAGCTTAGTACAGGGTGGCTACACCTTC TRBV13 few NA TRBJ1-2 12
CASSSRAGTYEQYF TGCGCCAGCAGCTCCCGGGCAGGGACCTACGAGCAGTACTTC TRBV5-1 NA NA TRBJ2-7 14
CAWSPGRNNEQFF TGTGCCTGGAGTCCGGGCCGAAACAATGAGCAGTTCTTC TRBV30 NA NA TRBJ2-1 13
CASSQDTGTQETQYF TGCGCCAGCAGCCAAGATACTGGGACTCAAGAGACCCAGTACTTC TRBV4-3 few NA TRBJ2-5 15
CASSLGDRGNQPQHF TGTGCCAGCAGCTTAGGGGACCGGGGCAATCAGCCCCAGCATTTT TRBV7-2 few NA TRBJ1-5 15
CSVEVVKNTGELFF TGCAGCGTTGAAGTGGTGAAGAACACCGGGGAGCTGTTTTTT TRBV29-1 few NA TRBJ2-2 14
CASSWALTYEQYF TGTGCCAGCAGTTGGGCGCTGACCTACGAGCAGTACTTC TRBV7-6 NA NA TRBJ2-7 13
CASSLDASGRTDTQYF TGCGCCAGCAGCTTGGATGCTAGCGGGAGGACAGATACGCAGTATTTT TRBV5-1 few TRBD2 TRBJ2-3 16
CASSRTGFNYGYTF TGTGCCAGCAGCCGAACAGGGTTCAACTATGGCTACACCTTC TRBV7-2 NA NA TRBJ1-2 14
CASRSDNRVTEAFF TGTGCCAGCAGGTCCGACAATCGGGTTACTGAAGCTTTCTTT TRBV6-5 NA NA TRBJ1-1 14
CASSVASGYNEQFF TGTGCCAGCAGCGTAGCTAGCGGTTACAATGAGCAGTTCTTC TRBV9 NA TRBD2 TRBJ2-1 14
CASSAGTGPFSGANVLTF TGTGCCAGCAGCGCCGGGACAGGGCCTTTCTCTGGGGCCAACGTCCTGACTTTC TRBV11-2 few TRBD1 TRBJ2-6 18
CSVEGPLAGDETQYF TGCAGCGTTGAGGGCCCTCTGGCGGGAGACGAGACCCAGTACTTC TRBV29-1 few TRBD2 TRBJ2-5 15
CASSLGPNYGYTF TGTGCCAGCAGCTTGGGACCGAACTATGGCTACACCTTC TRBV2 NA NA TRBJ1-2 13
CASSLAGTGASETQYF TGCGCCAGCAGCTTGGCCGGGACAGGGGCCTCAGAGACCCAGTACTTC TRBV5-1 NA TRBD1 TRBJ2-5 16
CASSFRGTGWGEQYF TGTGCCAGCAGCTTCCGCGGGACTGGCTGGGGGGAGCAGTACTTC TRBV7-9 NA NA TRBJ2-7 15
CASSEIDRTNTEAFF TGTGCCAGCAGTGAAATAGACAGGACCAACACTGAAGCTTTCTTT TRBV25-1 few NA TRBJ1-1 15
CAWKGTGVGEQYF TGTGCCTGGAAGGGTACAGGGGTGGGCGAGCAGTACTTC TRBV30 NA TRBD1 TRBJ2-7 13
CASRKQGRPEAFF TGTGCCAGCAGAAAACAAGGCCGCCCCGAAGCTTTCTTT TRBV27 NA NA TRBJ1-1 13
CASSLSDPTDTQYF TGTGCCAGCAGCTTATCGGACCCCACAGATACGCAGTATTTT TRBV5-4 NA NA TRBJ2-3 14
CAISESTGTGNTIYF TGTGCCATCAGTGAGTCGACAGGCACTGGAAACACCATATATTTT TRBV10-3 few NA TRBJ1-3 15
CSALGTYGYTF TGCAGTGCTTTAGGGACCTATGGCTACACCTTC TRBV20-1 NA NA TRBJ1-2 11